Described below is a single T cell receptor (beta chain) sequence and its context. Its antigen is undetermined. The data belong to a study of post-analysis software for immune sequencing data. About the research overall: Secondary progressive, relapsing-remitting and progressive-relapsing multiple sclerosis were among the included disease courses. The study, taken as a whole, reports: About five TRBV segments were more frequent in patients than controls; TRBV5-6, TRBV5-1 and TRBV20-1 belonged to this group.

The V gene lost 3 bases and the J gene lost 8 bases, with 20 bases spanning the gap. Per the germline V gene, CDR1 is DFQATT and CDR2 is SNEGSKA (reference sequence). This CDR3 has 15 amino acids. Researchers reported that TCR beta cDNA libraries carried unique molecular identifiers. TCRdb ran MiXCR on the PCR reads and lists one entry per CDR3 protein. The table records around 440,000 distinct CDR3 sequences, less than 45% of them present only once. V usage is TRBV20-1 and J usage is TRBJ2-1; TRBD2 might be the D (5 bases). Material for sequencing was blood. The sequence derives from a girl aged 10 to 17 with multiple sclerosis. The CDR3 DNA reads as TGCAGTGCTAGGGGTCCTTTTTTTGGGCGGGATGAGCAGTTCTTC. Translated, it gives CSARGPFFGRDEQFF.